The 10 T cell receptor beta chains below all came from one sample that was sequenced in a study of blood T cell repertoires in COVID-19. Method: immunoSEQ multiplex PCR; TCRdb's copy keeps in-frame clones and lacks some. The sample records approximately 75,000 clones, 74% being singletons. The sequenced material came from peripheral blood. The source of these receptors is a human donor with acute or convalescent COVID-19. The donor label of this sample is uncertain.

V gene TRBV14 combines with J gene TRBJ2-1; D perhaps matches TRBD2 (5 bases). Trimming removed 4 bases at V and 4 bases at J, with 11 bases between. Germline values: CDR1 SGHDN, CDR2 FVKESK. There are 14 residues in the CDR3. CDR3 in amino acids: CASSLASAYNEQFF. Here the CDR3 DNA reads TGTGCCAGCAGCCTAGCGAGCGCATACAATGAGCAGTTCTTC.

This chain connects TRBV27 to TRBJ1-6; 8 bases agree with TRBD1. Germline-derived CDR1 and CDR2 are MNHEY and SMNVEV (reference sequence). Trimming at V came to 3 bases and at J to 9 bases, leaving 4 bases not matched to a gene. The CDR3 extends over 14 amino acids. The chain's CDR3 is CASSFGQGGSPLHF. The CDR3 coding sequence is TGTGCCAGCAGTTTCGGACAGGGCGGTTCACCCCTCCACTTT.

The chain joins TRBV7-6 to TRBJ2-3; D might be TRBD1 (6 bases). V was clipped by 2 bases and J by 4 bases, with 10 bases between them. The CDR3 consists of 14 residues. Per germline, CDR1 SGHVS and CDR2 FNYEAQ. As DNA, the CDR3 is TGTGCCAGCAGCTTACTGGGGGCCCCAGATACGCAGTATTTT. Its translation: CASSLLGAPDTQYF.

The chain uses TRBV3-1 (or the pseudogene TRBV3-2) and TRBJ1-3, with D unclear. Trimming removed 3 bases at V and 0 bases at J, with 6 bases between. Per the germline V gene, CDR1 is LGHDT and CDR2 is YNNKEL (reference sequence). There are 14 residues in the CDR3. The CDR3 DNA sequence: TGTGCCAGCAGCCAGTGGAGCTCTGGAAACACCATATATTTT. Protein product: CASSQWSSGNTIYF.

The gene calls are TRBV5-1 and TRBJ1-6; D may be TRBD1 (6 bases). Germline loops: CDR1 SGHRS, CDR2 YFSETQ. CDR3 length: 15 residues. Trimming left V 0 bases short and J 7 bases short, with 11 bases between. The CDR3 here is CASSLGRGTNSPLHF. CDR3 in DNA: TGCGCCAGCAGCTTGGGCAGGGGCACAAATTCACCCCTCCACTTT.

The CDR3 sequence is CASTRTLGETQYF. The CDR3, as DNA: TGTGCCAGTACCCGGACTCTTGGGGAGACCCAGTACTTC. The rearrangement joins TRBV19 to TRBJ2-5; D possibly corresponds to TRBD2 (5 bases). In germline, CDR1 is LNHDA, CDR2 SQIVND (reference sequence). V gave up 7 bases and J gave up 5 bases, with 14 bases separating them. The CDR3 loop spans 13 amino acids. The variable domain in full, completed from reference TRBV19 and TRBJ2-5, reads DGGITQSPKYLFRKEGQNVTLSCEQNLNHDAMYWYRQDPGQGLRLIYYSQIVNDFQKGDIAEGYSVSREKKESFPLTVTSAQKNPTAFYLCASTRTLGETQYFGPGTRLLVL.

The chain uses TRBV5-6 and TRBJ2-7, with D perhaps matching TRBD1 (6 bases). V dropped 0 bases and J dropped 4 bases, with 8 bases sitting between them. The germline V gene encodes CDR1 SGHDT and CDR2 YYEEEE. The CDR3 extends over 13 amino acids. The CDR3 coding sequence is TGTGCCAGCAGCTTGGGGGGGCGGTACGAGCAGTACTTC. Its protein is CASSLGGRYEQYF. The entire variable domain, with the rest obtained from reference TRBV5-6 and TRBJ2-7, is as follows: DAGVTQSPTHLIKTRGQQVTLRCSPKSGHDTVSWYQQALGQGPQFIFQYYEEEERQRGNFPDRFSGHQFPNYSSELNVNALLLGDSALYLCASSLGGRYEQYFGPGTRLTVT.

This clone was counted at least ten times. The rearrangement links TRBV6-6 to TRBJ1-4, with D possibly TRBD1 on 5 matching bases. V was trimmed by 8 bases and J by 8 bases, leaving 18 bases between them. The germline V gene encodes CDR1 MNHNY and CDR2 SVGAGI (reference sequence). The CDR3 covers 14 residues. CDR3 in amino acids: CASRKAGWNEKLFF. The CDR3 bases are TGTGCCAGCCGAAAGGCAGGGTGGAACGAAAAACTGTTTTTT.

The chain employs TRBV9 and TRBJ2-5; D unclear. Germline V gene data show CDR1 as SGDLS and CDR2 as YYNGEE. V was trimmed by 3 bases and J by 5 bases, leaving 14 bases between them. The CDR3 extends over 14 amino acids. CDR3 bases: TGTGCCAGCAGCGCCCAGGATACCTGGGAGACCCAGTACTTC. Translated, it gives CASSAQDTWETQYF.

The rearrangement links TRBV7-9 to TRBJ1-1, with D perhaps matching TRBD1 (5 bases). This CDR3 contains 13 residues. Germline-derived CDR1 and CDR2 are SEHNR and FQNEAQ (reference sequence). V dropped 4 bases and J dropped 8 bases, with 14 bases sitting between them. CDR3 nucleotides: TGTGCCAGCAGCTCTCTGGCCGGGGGGGAAGCTTTCTTT. This codes for CASSSLAGGEAFF.